Detailed here is one T cell receptor beta chain. The antigen remains unidentified. These data belong to a study of shared clonotypes between healthy human individuals. Study outcomes and limitations: The expectation was that sequencing depth would affect clonotype sharing among donors.

CD45RO-negative CD8 cells positively selected for CCR7 made up the naive population, which excluded terminally differentiated effector memory CD45RA+ cells. The CDR3 is 16 amino acids. Germline V gene lookup returns CDR1 SGDLS and CDR2 YYNGEE. Trimming pared 10 bases from V and 0 bases from J, leaving 20 bases between. Template for every sorted-subset replicate PCR totaled about 200 ng DNA, around 32,000 T cell genomes. Profiled with immunoSEQ multiplex PCR; TCRdb holds only in-frame clones, not every one. The sample gives about 2.1 million clones, 90% to 95% of which show up once; 1.5% to 2% is in the top ten.

The TCR sequence derives from a young man in good health. Some clones in this sample may be carry-over from other donors' samples. This rearrangement joins TRBV9 to TRBJ2-4, with D perhaps given as TRBD1 or TRBD2 (5 bases each). Sequences were obtained from naive CD8+ T cells from PBMCs. This CDR3 reads CASQPWDGIAKNIQYF. CDR3 bases: TGTGCCTCGCAACCCTGGGACGGTATAGCCAAAAACATTCAGTACTTC.